This TCR beta chain was sequenced in a study of cytomegalovirus exposure and HLA in healthy donors. As to this clone: Its cognate antigen is unknown.

Study-wide results and limits: Most of the TCR beta V segments (in an earlier analysis) were productive either about 87% or about 30% of the time. V- and J-gene trimming in TCR beta was tied to a missense DCLRE1C variant by an analysis performed later.

Primers included in the PCR were 60 Vbeta and 13 Jbeta primers. The assay was immunoSEQ multiplex PCR, and TCRdb's table has in-frame clones only and misses some. The table has about 99,000 clones, approximately 80% seen once. The CDR3 covers 13 residues. The germline V gene encodes CDR1 SGHTA and CDR2 FQGTGA. Trimming took off 1 base at V and 8 bases at J, with 11 bases between the two ends. The specimen was PBMCs. The rearrangement uses TRBV7-3 and TRBJ1-2; D is possibly TRBD1 (5 bases). The TCR originated in a woman younger than 30 in good health and CMV-seropositive. The CDR3 DNA follows: TGTGCCAGCAGCTTAAATGGGGCAGGGGGCTACACCTTC. As protein: CASSLNGAGGYTF.